This T cell receptor beta chain was observed in a study of T-cell memory formation after mild COVID-19. Study-level background: Largely, the TCR clusters proved donor specific. Study outcomes and limitations: Researchers found some responding clones in pre-infection memory, a sign that cross-reactive memory joined. While clones contracting from day 15 to 85 were balanced between CD4 and CD8, later expanders leaned CD4+. Contracting CD4+ clones lay largely in CM and EM, with CD8+ ones residing in EMRA.

With respect to this clonotype: As yet, its antigen is unknown.

TCRdb passed the 5' RACE reads through MiXCR, listing each CDR3 protein once. The sample carries about 100,000 distinct CDR3 sequences, roughly 14% recorded once. This TCR came from a man aged 18-30 years who had mild COVID-19 (a few samples of this study predate the infection). Cell type and time point are not known. The sequenced material came from PBMCs or a T cell subset sorted from them (not recorded which).

The DNA for the CDR3 is TGTGCCAGCAGGAACAGGGGGAACTATGGCTACACCTTC. As protein: CASRNRGNYGYTF. The chain uses TRBV4-2 and TRBJ1-2; TRBD1 agrees at 8 bases. Germline V lookup: CDR1 LGHNA, CDR2 YNFKEQ. CDR3 size: 13 residues. V trimming: 6 bases; J trimming: 2 bases; junction bases outside the gene matches: 2.